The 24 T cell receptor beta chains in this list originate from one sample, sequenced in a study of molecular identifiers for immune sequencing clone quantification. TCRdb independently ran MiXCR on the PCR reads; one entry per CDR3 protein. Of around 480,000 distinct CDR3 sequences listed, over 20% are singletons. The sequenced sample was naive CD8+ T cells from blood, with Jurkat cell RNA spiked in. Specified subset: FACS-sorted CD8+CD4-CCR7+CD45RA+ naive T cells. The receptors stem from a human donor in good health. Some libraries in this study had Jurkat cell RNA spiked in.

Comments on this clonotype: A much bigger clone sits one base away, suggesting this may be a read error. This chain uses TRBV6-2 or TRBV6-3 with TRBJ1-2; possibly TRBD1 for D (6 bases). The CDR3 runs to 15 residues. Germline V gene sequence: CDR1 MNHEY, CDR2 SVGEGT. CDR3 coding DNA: TGTGCCAGCAGTGAATGGACAGAGGCCCCCTATGGCTACTCCTTC. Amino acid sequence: CASSEWTEAPYGYSF.

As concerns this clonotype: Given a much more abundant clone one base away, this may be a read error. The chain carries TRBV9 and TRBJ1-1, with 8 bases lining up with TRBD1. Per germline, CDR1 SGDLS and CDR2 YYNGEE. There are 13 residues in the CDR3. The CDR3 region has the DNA TGTGCCAGCAGCCCACAGGGGGACACTGAAGCTCTCTTT. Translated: CASSPQGDTEALF.

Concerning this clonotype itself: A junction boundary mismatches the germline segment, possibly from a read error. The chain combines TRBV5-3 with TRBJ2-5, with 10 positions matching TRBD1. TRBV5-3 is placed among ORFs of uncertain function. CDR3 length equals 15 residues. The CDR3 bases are TGTGCCAGCAGCTTAGGGACAGGGGTTTTAGAGACCCAGTACTTC. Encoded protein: CASSLGTGVLETQYF.

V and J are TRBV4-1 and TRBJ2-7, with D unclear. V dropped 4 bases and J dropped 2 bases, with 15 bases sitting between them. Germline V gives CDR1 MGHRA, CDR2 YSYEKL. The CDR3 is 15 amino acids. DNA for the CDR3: TGCGCCAGCAGCCCAGACCCCGCACATGCCTACGAGCAGTACTTC. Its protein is CASSPDPAHAYEQYF.

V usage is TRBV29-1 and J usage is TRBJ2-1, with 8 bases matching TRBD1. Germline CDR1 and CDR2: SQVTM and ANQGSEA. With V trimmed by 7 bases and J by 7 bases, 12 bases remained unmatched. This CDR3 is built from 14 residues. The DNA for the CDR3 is TGCAGCGCTGACGGACAGGGTCTAGAGAATGAGCAGTTCTTC. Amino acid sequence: CSADGQGLENEQFF.

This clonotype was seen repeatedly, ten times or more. The CDR3 region has the DNA TGCAGTGCTAGAGAAGCCAAGGCAAGAGGAGCTTTCTTT. Protein: CSAREAKARGAFF. J is TRBJ1-1 and V is TRBV20-1, with no clear D. Trimming cost V 0 bases and J 10 bases, with 15 bases left between them. The CDR3 length is 13 residues. Germline V CDR1 and CDR2: DFQATT, SNEGSKA (reference sequence).

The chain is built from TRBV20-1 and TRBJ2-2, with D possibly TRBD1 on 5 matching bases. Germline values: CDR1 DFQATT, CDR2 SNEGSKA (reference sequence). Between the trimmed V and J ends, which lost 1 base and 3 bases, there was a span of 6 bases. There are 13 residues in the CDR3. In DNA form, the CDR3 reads TGCAGTGCTAGAGCGACAGACACCGGGGAGCTGTTTTTT. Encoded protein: CSARATDTGELFF.

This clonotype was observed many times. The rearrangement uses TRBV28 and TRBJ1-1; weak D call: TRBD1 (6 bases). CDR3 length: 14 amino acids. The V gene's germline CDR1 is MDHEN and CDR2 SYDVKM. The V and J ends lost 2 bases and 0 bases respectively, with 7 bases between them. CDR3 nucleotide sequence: TGTGCCAGCAGTTTACAGGGGATGAACACTGAAGCTTTCTTT. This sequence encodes CASSLQGMNTEAFF.

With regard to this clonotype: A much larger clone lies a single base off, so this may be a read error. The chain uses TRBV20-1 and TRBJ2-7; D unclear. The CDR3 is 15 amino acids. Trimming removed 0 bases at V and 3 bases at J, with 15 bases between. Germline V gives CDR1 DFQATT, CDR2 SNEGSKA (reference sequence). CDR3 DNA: TGCAGTGCTAGAGATAACAAGAGCCCGAGCTACGAGCAGTACTTC. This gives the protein CSARDNKSPSYEQYF.

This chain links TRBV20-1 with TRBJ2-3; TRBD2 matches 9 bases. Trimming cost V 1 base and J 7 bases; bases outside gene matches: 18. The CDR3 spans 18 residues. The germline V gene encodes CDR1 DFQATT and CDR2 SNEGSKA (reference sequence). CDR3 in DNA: TGCAGTGCTAGAGGAAGGACTAGCGAATATTACCCTGAGCATACGCAGTATTTT. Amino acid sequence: CSARGRTSEYYPEHTQYF.

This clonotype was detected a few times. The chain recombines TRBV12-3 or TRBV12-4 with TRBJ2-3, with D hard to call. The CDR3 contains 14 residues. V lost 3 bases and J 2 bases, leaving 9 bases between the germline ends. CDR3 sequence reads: CASSFWAATDTQYF. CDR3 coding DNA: TGTGCCAGCAGTTTTTGGGCAGCCACAGATACGCAGTATTTT.

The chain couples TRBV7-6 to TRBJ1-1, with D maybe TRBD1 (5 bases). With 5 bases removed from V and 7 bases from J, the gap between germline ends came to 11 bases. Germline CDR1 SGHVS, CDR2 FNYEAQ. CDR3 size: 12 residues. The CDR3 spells CASSQMGDEAFF. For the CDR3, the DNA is TGTGCCAGCAGCCAAATGGGGGATGAAGCTTTCTTT.

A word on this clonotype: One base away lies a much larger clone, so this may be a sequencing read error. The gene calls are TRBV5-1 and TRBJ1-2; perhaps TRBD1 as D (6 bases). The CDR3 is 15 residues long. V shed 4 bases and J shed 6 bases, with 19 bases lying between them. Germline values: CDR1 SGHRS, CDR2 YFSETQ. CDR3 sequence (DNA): TGCGCCAGCAGCCCAACACCGGGACACCCCCATGGCTACACCTTC. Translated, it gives CASSPTPGHPHGYTF.

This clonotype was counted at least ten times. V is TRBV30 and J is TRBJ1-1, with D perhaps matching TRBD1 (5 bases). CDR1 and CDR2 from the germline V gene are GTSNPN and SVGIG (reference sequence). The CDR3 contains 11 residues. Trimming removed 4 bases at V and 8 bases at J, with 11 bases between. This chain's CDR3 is CAWTLWGEAFF. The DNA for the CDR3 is TGTGCCTGGACCCTCTGGGGCGAAGCTTTCTTT.

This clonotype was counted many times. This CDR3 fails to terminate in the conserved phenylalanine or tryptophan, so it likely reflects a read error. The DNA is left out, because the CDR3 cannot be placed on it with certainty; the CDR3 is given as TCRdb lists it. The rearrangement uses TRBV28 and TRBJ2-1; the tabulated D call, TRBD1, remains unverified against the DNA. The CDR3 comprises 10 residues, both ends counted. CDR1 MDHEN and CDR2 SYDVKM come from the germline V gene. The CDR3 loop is CASSQSAPLV.

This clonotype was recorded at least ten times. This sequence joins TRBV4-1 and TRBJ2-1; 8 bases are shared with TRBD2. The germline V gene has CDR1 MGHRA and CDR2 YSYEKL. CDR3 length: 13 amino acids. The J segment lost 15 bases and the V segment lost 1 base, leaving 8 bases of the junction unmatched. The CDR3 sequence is CASSQGVGGALFF. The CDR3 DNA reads TGCGCCAGCAGCCAAGGGGTCGGGGGGGCCCTGTTCTTC.

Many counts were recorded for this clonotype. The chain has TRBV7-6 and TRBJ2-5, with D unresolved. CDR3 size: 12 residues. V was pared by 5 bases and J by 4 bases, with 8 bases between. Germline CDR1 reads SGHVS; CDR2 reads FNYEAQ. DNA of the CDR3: TGTGCCAGCAGCCCCCCAACAGAGACCCAGTACTTC. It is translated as CASSPPTETQYF. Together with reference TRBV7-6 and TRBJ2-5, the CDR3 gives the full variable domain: GAGVSQSPRYKVTKRGQDVALRCDPISGHVSLYWYRQALGQGPEFLTYFNYEAQQDKSGLPNDRFSAERPEGSISTLTIQRTEQRDSAMYRCASSPPTETQYFGPGTRLLVL.

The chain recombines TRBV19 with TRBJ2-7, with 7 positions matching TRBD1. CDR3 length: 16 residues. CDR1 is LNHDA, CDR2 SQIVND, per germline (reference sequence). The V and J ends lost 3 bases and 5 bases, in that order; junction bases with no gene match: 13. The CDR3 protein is CASSMSPGTAGDEQYF. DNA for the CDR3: TGTGCCAGTAGTATGTCCCCCGGGACAGCCGGGGACGAGCAGTACTTC.

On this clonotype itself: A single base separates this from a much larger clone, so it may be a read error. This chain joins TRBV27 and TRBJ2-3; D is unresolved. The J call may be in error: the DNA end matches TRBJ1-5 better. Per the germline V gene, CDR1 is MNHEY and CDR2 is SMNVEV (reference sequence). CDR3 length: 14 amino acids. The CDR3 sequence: CASRDRLAPDTQHF. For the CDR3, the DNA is TGTGCCAGCAGAGATAGACTAGCCCCAGATACGCAGCATTTT.

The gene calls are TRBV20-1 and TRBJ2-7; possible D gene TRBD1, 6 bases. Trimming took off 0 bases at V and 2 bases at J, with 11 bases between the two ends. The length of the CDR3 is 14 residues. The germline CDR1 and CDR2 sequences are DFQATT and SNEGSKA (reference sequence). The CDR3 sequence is CSARDRDRPYEQYF. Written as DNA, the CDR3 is TGCAGTGCTAGAGATAGAGACAGGCCCTACGAGCAGTACTTC.

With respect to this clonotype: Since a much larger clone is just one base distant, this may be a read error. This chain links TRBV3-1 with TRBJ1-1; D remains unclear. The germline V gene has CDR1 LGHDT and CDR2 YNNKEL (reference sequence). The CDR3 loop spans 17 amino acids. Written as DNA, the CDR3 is TGTGCCAGCAGCCAAGCCCCGACGGGCCGCGGTATCACTGAAGCTTCCTTT. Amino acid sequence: CASSQAPTGRGITEASF. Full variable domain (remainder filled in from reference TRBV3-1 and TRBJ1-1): DTAVSQTPKYLVTQMGNDKSIKCEQNLGHDTMYWYKQDSKKFLKIMFSYNNKELIINETVPNRFSPKSPDKAHLNLHINSLELGDSAVYFCASSQAPTGRGITEASFGQGTRLTVV.

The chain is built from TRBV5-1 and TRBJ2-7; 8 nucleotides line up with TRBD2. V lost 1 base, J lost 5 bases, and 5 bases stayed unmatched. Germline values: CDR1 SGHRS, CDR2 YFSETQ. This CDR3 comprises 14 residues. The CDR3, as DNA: TGCGCCAGCAGCTTGACTAGCGGATATAACGAGCAGTACTTC. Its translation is CASSLTSGYNEQYF.

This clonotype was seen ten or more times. CDR3 amino acids: CASRSGTGGETQYF. In nucleotides, the CDR3 is TGTGCCAGCAGATCCGGGACAGGTGGGGAGACCCAGTACTTC. J is TRBJ2-5 and V is TRBV5-4, with 8 bases aligning to TRBD1. Germline-derived CDR1 and CDR2 are SGHNT and YYREEE (reference sequence). V shed 5 bases and J 5 bases; nucleotides not matched to a gene: 8. CDR3 size: 14 residues. Variable domain in full (rest from reference TRBV5-4 and TRBJ2-5): ETGVTQSPTHLIKTRGQQVTLRCSSQSGHNTVSWYQQALGQGPQFIFQYYREEENGRGNFPPRFSGLQFPNYSSELNVNALELDDSALYLCASRSGTGGETQYFGPGTRLLVL.

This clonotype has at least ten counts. The CDR3 DNA reads as TGTGCCAGCAGCTCGACCGTCTACGAGCAGTACTTC. Amino acid sequence: CASSSTVYEQYF. V usage is TRBV7-9 and J usage is TRBJ2-7; D remains unclear. The length of the CDR3 is 12 residues. V dropped 4 bases and J dropped 3 bases, with 7 bases sitting between them. Germline CDR1 reads SEHNR; CDR2 reads FQNEAQ (reference sequence).